These T cell receptor beta chains were read from a single sample in a study of blood T cell repertoires in COVID-19. Clones were sequenced by immunoSEQ multiplex PCR, and TCRdb holds only the in-frame ones, with some missing. The repertoire consists of 300,000 to 400,000 clones, with about 88% occurring once and the leading ten covering about 7%. The specimen sequenced was peripheral blood. All receptors come from a woman in her sixties with COVID-19, enrolled during active disease. The CDR3 runs from the conserved cysteine through the conserved F or W. The D gene is left open where the match is weak. Clone size is not always given. Where it is, it says once, few, many or a class for expanded clones.

V gene	clone size	D gene	J gene	CDR3 protein	CDR3 DNA
TRBV5-4	-	-	TRBJ1-1	CASSLVGRGSRGLTEAFF	TGTGCCAGCAGCTTGGTCGGTAGAGGGTCCAGAGGCCTCACTGAAGCTTTCTTT
TRBV3-1/TRBV3-2	-	-	TRBJ1-1	CVRAGGENEAFF	TGTGTGAGGGCGGGGGGAGAAAATGAAGCTTTCTTT
TRBV5-5	-	TRBD1	TRBJ1-1	CASSSTRYSGTGNRGTEAFF	TGTGCCAGCAGCTCAACGCGATATTCCGGGACAGGGAATAGGGGGACTGAAGCTTTCTTT
TRBV5-6	-	-	TRBJ1-4	CASSWGGTNEKLFF	TGTGCCAGCAGCTGGGGGGGAACTAATGAAAAACTGTTTTTT
TRBV2	-	-	TRBJ1-6	CASSDRGNSPLHF	TGTGCCAGCAGTGACAGGGGTAATTCACCCCTCCACTTT
TRBV27	-	TRBD1	TRBJ1-5	CASRGGQGDQPQHF	TGTGCCAGCAGGGGAGGACAGGGCGATCAGCCCCAGCATTTT
TRBV3-1/TRBV3-2	-	-	TRBJ1-1	CASSLFRQPSNTEAFF	TGTGCCAGCAGCCTATTTAGACAGCCCTCTAACACTGAAGCTTTCTTT
TRBV4-2	-	TRBD2	TRBJ2-3	CASSQDRGGTDTQYF	TGTGCCAGCAGCCAAGATCGGGGGGGCACAGATACGCAGTATTTT
TRBV6-5	few	-	TRBJ1-6	CASSYDLSSPLHF	TGTGCCAGCAGTTACGATCTGAGCTCACCCCTCCACTTT
TRBV4-1	-	TRBD2	TRBJ2-3	CASSQDFLAGGPGDTQYF	TGCGCCAGCAGCCAAGATTTCCTAGCGGGGGGGCCGGGAGATACGCAGTATTTT
TRBV19	-	-	TRBJ2-3	CASSTSLDTQYF	TGTGCCAGTAGTACCTCCTTAGATACGCAGTATTTT
TRBV18	-	TRBD1	TRBJ1-3	CASSRGDRASGNTIYF	TGTGCCAGCTCACGCGGAGACAGGGCCTCTGGAAACACCATATATTTT
TRBV5-4	-	-	TRBJ2-7	CASSYSSVGEQYF	TGTGCCAGCAGCTACTCTAGCGTGGGCGAGCAGTACTTC
TRBV2	-	-	TRBJ1-2	CASSEGPETIYGYTF	TGTGCCAGCAGTGAAGGGCCAGAGACAATCTATGGCTACACCTTC
TRBV6-6	-	-	TRBJ1-1	CASILQGNTEAFF	TGTGCCAGCATTCTACAGGGGAACACTGAAGCTTTCTTT
TRBV5-1	-	TRBD1	TRBJ2-7	CASSPGDRTYEQYF	TGCGCCAGCAGCCCGGGGGACAGGACCTACGAGCAGTACTTC
TRBV29-1	-	-	TRBJ1-2	CSVEAVGARDGYTF	TGCAGCGTTGAAGCCGTGGGGGCGAGGGATGGCTACACCTTC
TRBV7-2	-	TRBD1	TRBJ2-1	CASSSDRGNEQFF	TGTGCCAGCAGCTCCGACAGGGGCAATGAGCAGTTCTTC
TRBV5-1	-	TRBD1	TRBJ1-2	CASSWEFGQGGYTF	TGCGCCAGCAGCTGGGAGTTCGGACAGGGCGGCTACACCTTC
TRBV11-2	-	-	TRBJ1-3	CASSFLEGVSGNTIYF	TGTGCCAGCAGTTTTCTTGAAGGGGTCTCTGGAAACACCATATATTTT
TRBV30	-	TRBD1	TRBJ2-7	CAWRPGTGVYEQYF	TGTGCCTGGAGGCCCGGGACAGGGGTCTACGAGCAGTACTTC
TRBV19	-	-	TRBJ2-7	CASSTLAWQGLVEQYF	TGTGCCAGTAGTACACTGGCGTGGCAGGGGTTGGTCGAGCAGTACTTC
TRBV5-4	-	TRBD1	TRBJ2-7	CASSFTGTGEYEQYF	TGTGCCAGCAGCTTTACCGGGACAGGAGAATACGAGCAGTACTTC
TRBV7-2	few	-	TRBJ1-2	CASSFGQSGGYTF	TGTGCCAGCAGCTTCGGACAGTCAGGTGGCTACACCTTC
TRBV2	-	TRBD1	TRBJ2-5	CASRRQGGETQYF	TGTGCCAGCAGAAGACAGGGGGGGGAGACCCAGTACTTC
TRBV5-1	-	-	TRBJ1-1	CASSLGEATEAFF	TGCGCCAGCAGCTTAGGGGAGGCCACTGAAGCTTTCTTT
TRBV4-3	-	-	TRBJ1-4	CASSHQDRRGLFF	TGCGCCAGCAGCCACCAGGACAGACGCGGGCTGTTTTTT
TRBV9	-	TRBD2	TRBJ2-1	CASSAEGLAGVHEQFF	TGTGCCAGCAGCGCCGAGGGACTAGCGGGGGTCCATGAGCAGTTCTTC
TRBV30	-	TRBD1	TRBJ2-2	CACPPRPPKVRTGRNTGELFF	TGTGCCTGCCCTCCCAGGCCCCCAAAGGTTAGGACAGGGAGAAACACCGGGGAGCTGTTTTTT
TRBV4-2	-	-	TRBJ2-4	CASSPKFRTPPSSQGGSKNIQYF	TGTGCCAGCAGCCCCAAATTCCGGACCCCACCTTCCTCCCAGGGTGGGTCCAAAAACATTCAGTACTTC
TRBV19	-	-	TRBJ2-2	CASKGVGELFF	TGTGCCAGTAAAGGAGTAGGGGAGCTGTTTTTT